Listed here are 3 T cell receptor beta chains from one sample, sequenced in a study of early T cells in non-severe SARS-CoV-2 infection. TCRdb processed the 5' RACE reads anew with MiXCR; each CDR3 protein has one entry. The table records about 62,000 distinct CDR3 sequences, around 9.9% of them present only once. The sample was whole blood. The origin of the receptors is an adult who was a healthcare worker with PCR-confirmed SARS-CoV-2 infection or an uninfected control (not recorded which).

This clonotype was picked up many times. This rearrangement joins TRBV2 to TRBJ1-6; 9 bases are a match to TRBD1. Germline assignment: CDR1 SNHLY and CDR2 FYNNEI. The CDR3 is made up of 13 amino acids. V shed 6 bases, J shed 7 bases, and the junction held 1 base outside the gene matches. In DNA form, the CDR3 reads TGTGCCAGCAGGGGGACAGGGAATTCACCCCTCCACTTT. It encodes CASRGTGNSPLHF. Variable domain in full (rest from reference TRBV2 and TRBJ1-6): EPEVTQTPSHQVTQMGQEVILRCVPISNHLYFYWYRQILGQKVEFLVSFYNNEISEKSEIFDDQFSVERPDGSNFTLKIRSTKLEDSAMYFCASRGTGNSPLHFGNGTRLTVT.

This chain joins TRBV4-2 and TRBJ1-5, with D possibly being TRBD1 (6 bases). The CDR3 covers 17 residues. From germline, CDR1 is LGHNA and CDR2 YNFKEQ. V lost 4 bases to trimming and J lost 4 bases, with 20 bases between them. CDR3 coding DNA: TGTGCCAGCAGCCCAGTCGACGGGGGCCGATCTAATCAGCCCCAGCATTTT. Its protein product is CASSPVDGGRSNQPQHF.

This clonotype was seen only a few times. This chain uses TRBV6-1 with TRBJ2-7; D is undetermined. CDR1 MNHNS and CDR2 SASEGT come from the germline V gene. Trimming stripped 5 bases from V and 1 base from J, with 9 bases between. There are 13 residues in the CDR3. In DNA form, the CDR3 reads TGTGCCAGCAGTCTGATACAGTCCTACGAGCAGTACGTC. This translates into CASSLIQSYEQYV.